Listed here is a single TCR beta chain. TRB was amplified from about 270 ng of peripheral blood genomic DNA per sample. The record originates from a study of T cell clusters in autoimmune cytopenias. From germline, CDR1 is GTSNPN and CDR2 SVGIG (reference sequence). The CDR3 is 12 amino acids. One tube held mixed TRB-A and TRB-B primer pools for touch-down PCR. One entry per CDR3 protein, without DNA, is what TCRdb gives after re-calling the multiplex PCR reads. The sample yields fewer than 10,000 distinct CDR3 sequences, of which the top ten take up under 30%. V usage is TRBV30 and J usage is TRBJ2-7. The source of this sequence is a human donor with an autoimmune cytopenia or autoimmune hepatitis (not recorded which). Sequenced input: peripheral blood. The CDR3 sequence is CAWSEQFHEQYF.